In this sample, the clone carrying this TCR beta chain turned up many times. Its antigen is not identified. Trimming took off 5 bases at V and 0 bases at J, with 8 bases between the two ends. Germline CDR1 MNHNY, CDR2 SVGAGI (reference sequence). This CDR3 contains 14 residues. This sample is drawn from a study of breast tumors, draining lymph nodes, adjacent tissues. General study findings and limits: Tumors had less TCR diversity than lymph nodes, more than nontumor tissue.

TCRdb reanalysed the multiplex PCR reads using MiXCR and keeps one entry per CDR3 protein. The table records more than 50,000 distinct CDR3 sequences, approximately 40% of them present only once. The clonotype originates from a female donor with breast cancer. Some clones in this sample may be carry-over from other donors' samples. This chain connects TRBV6-6 to TRBJ1-3, with D uncertain. What was sequenced was breast tumor tissue. Here the CDR3 reads CASSQLSSGNTIYF. CDR3 in DNA: TGTGCCAGCAGTCAACTCAGCTCTGGAAACACCATATATTTT.